These 14 T cell receptor beta chains were sequenced from one sample in a study of T cell responses to AZD1222 COVID-19 vaccine. Profiling relied on immunoSEQ multiplex PCR, and the TCRdb table lists in-frame clones only, not all of them. The sample consists of roughly 55,000 clones, roughly 90% of them appearing once. The sequences come from peripheral blood, collected on day 0 of AZD1222 vaccination. The receptor set was obtained from an adult in good health.

The chain joins TRBV19 to TRBJ2-1, with TRBD2 identical over 7 bases. J gave up 0 bases and V 3 bases, and 5 bases lay outside the gene matches. The CDR3 is 16 amino acids. Germline-derived CDR1 and CDR2 are LNHDA and SQIVND (reference sequence). Here the CDR3 DNA reads TGTGCCAGTAGTATTTATGCTAGCGGCTCCTACAATGAGCAGTTCTTC. Its translation: CASSIYASGSYNEQFF.

The chain is built from TRBV28 and TRBJ1-4, with TRBD1 matching 10 bases. J was trimmed by 8 bases and V by 9 bases; bases with no gene match: 9. This CDR3 spans 14 amino acids. Germline CDR1 is MDHEN and CDR2 is SYDVKM. CDR3 coding DNA: TGTGCCAGTAGTACACCGGGACAGGGGGAAAAACTGTTTTTT. Protein: CASSTPGQGEKLFF.

The chain uses TRBV5-1 and TRBJ2-5; D may be TRBD2 (6 bases). V was pared by 3 bases and J by 2 bases, with 20 bases between. This CDR3 comprises 17 residues. Germline V gene lookup returns CDR1 SGHRS and CDR2 YFSETQ. This CDR3 is CASSWGVQRAIQETQYF. DNA for the CDR3: TGCGCCAGCAGCTGGGGGGTCCAGCGGGCTATTCAAGAGACCCAGTACTTC.

The chain couples TRBV5-1 to TRBJ2-3; 10 nucleotides line up with TRBD2. Germline V gives CDR1 SGHRS, CDR2 YFSETQ. This CDR3 contains 16 residues. The V segment lost 4 bases and the J segment 1 base; nucleotides outside the gene matches: 6. The CDR3 sequence: CASSATSGTGTDTQYF. The CDR3 DNA reads as TGCGCCAGCAGCGCCACTAGCGGGACGGGCACAGATACGCAGTATTTT.

The chain couples TRBV19 to TRBJ1-3, with no clear D. V was trimmed by 10 bases and J by 2 bases, leaving 6 bases between them. CDR3 size: 11 residues. Looked up from germline, CDR1 is LNHDA and CDR2 is SQIVND (reference sequence). This CDR3 reads CATSAGNTIYF. The CDR3 DNA reads TGTGCCACCAGTGCTGGAAACACCATATATTTT.

V usage is TRBV7-2 and J usage is TRBJ1-2, with D hard to call. From germline, CDR1 is SGHTA and CDR2 FQGNSA. The CDR3 is 17 residues long. Trimming left V 4 bases short and J 3 bases short, with 21 bases between. The CDR3 here is CASSYPPGYGWDYGYTF. Written as DNA, the CDR3 is TGTGCCAGCAGCTATCCCCCCGGCTACGGCTGGGACTATGGCTACACCTTC. The whole variable domain, filled in from reference TRBV7-2 and TRBJ1-2, reads GAGVSQSPSNKVTEKGKDVELRCDPISGHTALYWYRQSLGQGLEFLIYFQGNSAPDKSGLPSDRFSAERTGGSVSTLTIQRTQQEDSAVYLCASSYPPGYGWDYGYTFGSGTRLTVV.

This clone appeared a single time. The rearrangement joins TRBV12-3 or TRBV12-4 to TRBJ2-3; D is unresolved. CDR3 length: 13 amino acids. V lost 0 bases and J 3 bases, leaving 4 bases between the germline ends. The CDR3 DNA is TGTGCCAGCAGTTTAGCGGGTACAGATACGCAGTATTTT. It codes for CASSLAGTDTQYF.

The CDR3 DNA is TGCAGTGCTAGTACGGGGACAATGACATATGGCTACACCTTC. It is translated as CSASTGTMTYGYTF. The chain carries TRBV20-1 and TRBJ1-2; D is possibly TRBD1 (6 bases). Germline-derived CDR1 and CDR2 are DFQATT and SNEGSKA (reference sequence). Trimming shortened V by 3 bases and J by 5 bases, and 16 bases separated the two germline ends. The CDR3 is 14 amino acids.

Written as DNA, the CDR3 is TGTGCCAGCTCACGGACAGATTACGAGCAGTACTTC. Amino acid sequence: CASSRTDYEQYF. The chain is built from TRBV18 and TRBJ2-7; tentatively, D is TRBD1 (6 bases). V lost 4 bases to trimming and J lost 4 bases, with 8 bases between them. Germline CDR1 is KGHSH and CDR2 is LQKENI. The CDR3 contains 12 residues. Together with reference TRBV18 and TRBJ2-7, the CDR3 gives the full variable domain: NAGVMQNPRHLVRRRGQEARLRCSPMKGHSHVYWYRQLPEEGLKFMVYLQKENIIDESGMPKERFSAEFPKEGPSILRIQQVVRGDSAAYFCASSRTDYEQYFGPGTRLTVT.

The chain is built from TRBV27 and TRBJ1-1, with D perhaps matching TRBD1 (5 bases). Germline V gene data show CDR1 as MNHEY and CDR2 as SMNVEV (reference sequence). The CDR3 length is 15 residues. The V end was cut by 6 bases, the J end by 5 bases, with 19 bases between. This chain's CDR3 is CASRWKLTGGTEAFF. The CDR3 region has the DNA TGTGCCAGCAGATGGAAACTAACAGGTGGTACTGAAGCTTTCTTT.

The V gene is TRBV20-1, the J gene TRBJ2-7, with TRBD1 as a possible D gene (5 bases). The CDR3 is 12 amino acids. Trimming cost V 3 bases and J 6 bases, with 12 bases left between them. Germline V gene data show CDR1 as DFQATT and CDR2 as SNEGSKA (reference sequence). The CDR3 bases are TGCAGTGCTAGTCCCAGGGTCGGCGAGCAGTACTTC. Encoded protein: CSASPRVGEQYF.

The rearrangement joins TRBV12-5 to TRBJ1-1; D is possibly TRBD1 (5 bases). The germline CDR1 and CDR2 sequences are LGHNT and FRNRAP. Trimming pared 2 bases from V and 3 bases from J, leaving 19 bases between. This CDR3 is 17 amino acids long. CDR3 in amino acids: CASGLRVSGAGDTEAFF. The CDR3, as DNA: TGTGCTAGTGGTTTGAGGGTTAGCGGGGCGGGGGACACTGAAGCTTTCTTT.

This clone was counted a few times. V is TRBV9 and J is TRBJ1-5; 8 positions agree with TRBD1. This CDR3 contains 15 residues. The germline gives CDR1 SGDLS, CDR2 YYNGEE. The V gene end was trimmed by 4 bases and the J gene end by 3 bases; junction bases not matched to a gene: 6. The CDR3 DNA sequence: TGTGCCAGCAGCACTGGGACAGGATTCAATCAGCCCCAGCATTTT. Translation gives CASSTGTGFNQPQHF.

The V gene is TRBV27, the J gene TRBJ2-7, with TRBD2 matching 8 bases. The CDR3 spans 17 residues. After removal of 5 bases from V and 2 bases from J, the junction contained 14 bases not matched to a gene. Germline assignment: CDR1 MNHEY and CDR2 SMNVEV (reference sequence). The CDR3 DNA follows: TGTGCCAGCAGTCCCCCCCGGACTAGCTACCCCCCCTACGAGCAGTACTTC. Its translation is CASSPPRTSYPPYEQYF.